Below are 25 T cell receptor beta chains sequenced from a single sample in a study of blood T cell repertoires in COVID-19. Using immunoSEQ multiplex PCR, the repertoire was profiled, and TCRdb retains in-frame clones only, with some absent. The table has 540,000 or so clones, 85% to 90% seen once. Sequences were obtained from peripheral blood. The receptors here all came from a woman in her fifties or sixties with COVID-19, enrolled during active disease.

The chain combines TRBV28 with TRBJ2-7; 7 nucleotides line up with TRBD2. Per the germline V gene, CDR1 is MDHEN and CDR2 is SYDVKM. The CDR3 runs to 14 residues. V dropped 4 bases and J dropped 0; count of bases not matched to a gene: 3. The CDR3 is CASSSRTSSYEQYF. CDR3 in DNA: TGTGCCAGCAGTTCGCGGACTAGCTCCTACGAGCAGTACTTC.

The chain uses TRBV6-5 and TRBJ1-2, with 8 bases lining up with TRBD1. Trimming removed 6 bases from V and 6 bases from J; junction bases left unmatched: 9. The CDR3 sequence is 14 residues long. Germline V gives CDR1 MNHEY, CDR2 SVGAGI. The CDR3 loop reads CASRRTGKEDGYTF. CDR3 in DNA: TGTGCCAGCAGACGGACAGGGAAGGAGGATGGCTACACCTTC.

This clone was picked up one time. The rearrangement uses TRBV6-5 and TRBJ1-2; possible D gene TRBD1, 6 bases. The V end lost 3 bases, the J end lost 5 bases, and 13 bases lay between the germline ends. The CDR3 consists of 14 residues. From germline, CDR1 is MNHEY and CDR2 SVGAGI. CDR3 region: CASSYRTENYGYTF. The CDR3 DNA follows: TGTGCCAGCAGTTATCGGACAGAAAATTATGGCTACACCTTC.

The chain uses TRBV6-5 and TRBJ1-4, with a weak D call TRBD1 (5 bases). From germline, CDR1 is MNHEY and CDR2 SVGAGI. The CDR3 is 13 amino acids. V gave up 5 bases and J gave up 6 bases, with 10 bases separating them. CDR3 sequence: CASSRPGDEKLFF. The CDR3 DNA sequence: TGTGCCAGCAGTAGACCGGGGGATGAAAAACTGTTTTTT.

The chain carries TRBV3-1 (or the pseudogene TRBV3-2) and TRBJ2-1; D gene ambiguous. The V end lost 5 bases, the J end lost 5 bases, and 16 bases lay between the germline ends. This CDR3 region has 15 residues. The germline CDR1 and CDR2 sequences are LGHDT and YNNKEL (reference sequence). CDR3 loop: CASSSEMTLNNEQFF. In DNA form, the CDR3 reads TGTGCCAGCAGCTCCGAGATGACTCTTAACAATGAGCAGTTCTTC.

The rearrangement links TRBV27 to TRBJ1-6; maybe TRBD1 (6 bases). Germline values: CDR1 MNHEY, CDR2 SMNVEV (reference sequence). The CDR3 covers 17 residues. With 3 bases removed from V and 4 bases from J, the gap between germline ends came to 16 bases. CDR3 residues: CASSFQAGGRYNSPLHF. CDR3 nucleotide sequence: TGTGCCAGCAGTTTCCAAGCGGGGGGCAGGTATAATTCACCCCTCCACTTT.

CDR3 nucleotide sequence: TGTGCCAGCAGCTTGATCGGGGGGGCGTTGGATACGCAGTATTTT. Encoded protein: CASSLIGGALDTQYF. The gene calls are TRBV5-4 and TRBJ2-3; 8 positions match TRBD2. Germline assignment: CDR1 SGHNT and CDR2 YYREEE (reference sequence). CDR3 length: 15 residues. J gave up 6 bases and V 1 base, and 7 bases lay outside the gene matches.

CDR3 residues: CATSDYRTDTQYF. CDR3 nucleotide sequence: TGTGCCACCAGTGACTACCGCACAGATACGCAGTATTTT. The rearrangement joins TRBV24-1 to TRBJ2-3; D is unresolved. Germline CDR1 reads KGHDR; CDR2 reads SFDVKD. V gave up 4 bases and J gave up 1 base, with 5 bases separating them. The CDR3 has 13 amino acids.

The rearrangement joins TRBV19 to TRBJ1-1; 7 bases map to TRBD1. Germline trimming cut 4 bases from V and 3 bases from J; bases unmatched to any gene: 5. The CDR3 is 14 amino acids. The germline V gene encodes CDR1 LNHDA and CDR2 SQIVND (reference sequence). CDR3 in DNA: TGTGCCAGTAGTAAAAATGACAGGGACACTGAAGCTTTCTTT. This codes for CASSKNDRDTEAFF.

In nucleotides, the CDR3 is TGTGCCAGCAGCCAAGGGGACAGCGAACCCCTCCACTTT. Translated, it gives CASSQGDSEPLHF. The rearrangement uses TRBV3-1 (or the pseudogene TRBV3-2) and TRBJ1-6; TRBD1 agrees at 7 bases. J was trimmed by 12 bases and V by 1 base; bases with no gene match: 3. CDR3 size: 13 residues. Germline values: CDR1 LGHDT, CDR2 YNNKEL (reference sequence).

The V gene is TRBV13, the J gene TRBJ2-2, with D uncertain. CDR1 and CDR2 (germline): PRHDT, FYEKMQ (reference sequence). This CDR3 has 15 residues. V lost 0 bases to trimming and J lost 4 bases, with 9 bases between them. The chain's CDR3 is CASSLGLEPTGELFF. The CDR3 DNA reads TGTGCCAGCAGCTTAGGGCTAGAACCCACCGGGGAGCTGTTTTTT.

The rearrangement uses TRBV4-1 and TRBJ1-1; 7 nucleotides align to TRBD1. The CDR3 sequence is 16 residues long. Trimming cost V 0 bases and J 3 bases; bases outside gene matches: 7. Germline V gene lookup returns CDR1 MGHRA and CDR2 YSYEKL. CDR3 DNA sequence: TGCGCCAGCAGCCAAGAATGGGCTACAGGGGACACTGAAGCTTTCTTT. Translation gives CASSQEWATGDTEAFF.

This clone was seen more than once but under ten times. The chain joins TRBV6-1 to TRBJ1-1, with D unresolved. The V gene's germline CDR1 is MNHNS and CDR2 SASEGT. The CDR3 has 15 residues. Trimming stripped 3 bases from V and 0 bases from J, with 11 bases between. CDR3 region: CASSDVGVLNTEAFF. The CDR3, as DNA: TGTGCCAGCAGTGACGTCGGGGTATTGAACACTGAAGCTTTCTTT.

The chain links TRBV28 to TRBJ1-1; weak D call: TRBD1 (5 bases). V gave up 3 bases and J gave up 6 bases, with 11 bases separating them. The CDR3 contains 13 residues. Germline loops: CDR1 MDHEN, CDR2 SYDVKM. The CDR3 coding sequence is TGTGCCAGCAGTTTGGAGGGGCCTCCTGAAGCTTTCTTT. It encodes CASSLEGPPEAFF.

V is TRBV27 and J is TRBJ2-3; 11 nucleotides line up with TRBD2. With V trimmed by 5 bases and J by 4 bases, 8 bases remained unmatched. This CDR3 has 16 residues. Per the germline V gene, CDR1 is MNHEY and CDR2 is SMNVEV (reference sequence). CDR3 region: CASSVGSGGVSDTQYF. DNA for the CDR3: TGTGCCAGCAGTGTCGGTAGCGGGGGGGTTTCAGATACGCAGTATTTT.

The chain employs TRBV2 and TRBJ1-1; D gene uncertain. Germline loops: CDR1 SNHLY, CDR2 FYNNEI. The CDR3 spans 14 residues. Trimming cost V 5 bases and J 11 bases, with 21 bases left between them. CDR3 sequence reads: CASSRGLLGSGAFF. In DNA, the CDR3 is TGTGCCAGCAGTCGCGGACTGTTGGGTTCCGGGGCTTTCTTT.

The genes are TRBV19 and TRBJ1-4, with 9 bases matching TRBD1. This CDR3 has 15 residues. With V trimmed by 4 bases and J by 7 bases, 7 bases remained unmatched. From germline, CDR1 is LNHDA and CDR2 SQIVND (reference sequence). The CDR3, as DNA: TGTGCCAGTAGTACCTCCGGGACAGGGAGTGAAAAACTGTTTTTT. Translated: CASSTSGTGSEKLFF.

The chain links TRBV6-5 to TRBJ1-1; D possibly corresponds to TRBD1 (5 bases). CDR1 MNHEY and CDR2 SVGAGI come from the germline V gene. The CDR3 has 15 residues. Trimming left V 2 bases short and J 6 bases short, with 16 bases between. The CDR3 sequence: CASSYRQGIIAEAFF. The CDR3 coding sequence is TGTGCCAGCAGTTACCGCCAGGGAATTATCGCTGAAGCTTTCTTT.

The DNA of the CDR3 is TGTGCCAGTAGGTTAGGAGATATTTGGGTAGGCACTGAAGCTTTCTTT. Its translation is CASRLGDIWVGTEAFF. This rearrangement joins TRBV19 to TRBJ1-1; no firm D call. Germline loops: CDR1 LNHDA, CDR2 SQIVND (reference sequence). Trimming pared 6 bases from V and 4 bases from J, leaving 21 bases between. This CDR3 comprises 16 residues.

The chain combines TRBV25-1 with TRBJ1-1; tentatively, D is TRBD1 (5 bases). Germline CDR1 reads MGHDK; CDR2 reads SYGVNS. V lost 6 bases and J 4 bases, leaving 21 bases between the germline ends. The CDR3 totals 16 residues. For the CDR3, the DNA is TGTGCCAGCAGCCCCATGGAGGGGCCGGTGGGCACTGAAGCTTTCTTT. This codes for CASSPMEGPVGTEAFF.

DNA of the CDR3: TGTGCCAGCTCTCCGAGCGGGGCGAGGAGCTCCTACGAGCAGTACTTC. Its translation is CASSPSGARSSYEQYF. The chain combines TRBV27 with TRBJ2-7; TRBD2 matches at 7 bases. V lost 8 bases, J lost 0 bases, and 13 bases stayed unmatched. The CDR3 has 16 amino acids. Germline V gene sequence: CDR1 MNHEY, CDR2 SMNVEV (reference sequence).

The chain joins TRBV4-1 to TRBJ2-7; 7 bases line up with TRBD1. The germline V gene encodes CDR1 MGHRA and CDR2 YSYEKL. This CDR3 region has 14 residues. V shed 4 bases and J 0 bases; nucleotides not matched to a gene: 3. This CDR3 reads CASSLRQGSYEQYF. CDR3 bases: TGCGCCAGCAGCCTCCGACAGGGCTCCTACGAGCAGTACTTC.

This clone was seen once. The V and J genes are TRBV11-3 and TRBJ1-1, with 8 bases lining up with TRBD1. Germline-derived CDR1 and CDR2 are SGHNT and YENEEA. Trimming took 4 bases from V and 11 from J; bases not matched to a gene: 6. CDR3 size: 12 residues. CDR3 loop: CASSSGQGRAFF. The CDR3 bases are TGTGCCAGCAGCTCCGGACAGGGACGGGCTTTCTTT.

The rearrangement links TRBV6-1 to TRBJ1-1; D ambiguous. Germline V gene sequence: CDR1 MNHNS, CDR2 SASEGT. This CDR3 is 14 amino acids long. V shed 0 bases and J shed 6 bases, with 11 bases lying between them. CDR3 protein: CASSEAAGWSEAFF. The DNA of the CDR3 is TGTGCCAGCAGTGAAGCCGCGGGATGGTCTGAAGCTTTCTTT.

The chain links TRBV6-1 to TRBJ1-1; TRBD1 might be the D (6 bases). CDR1 and CDR2 from the germline V gene are MNHNS and SASEGT. This CDR3 region has 19 residues. V lost 0 bases to trimming and J lost 0 bases, with 20 bases between them. The CDR3 reads CASSEALRGRGSMNTEAFF. The CDR3 DNA reads as TGTGCCAGCAGTGAAGCGCTTCGGGGGAGGGGGAGCATGAACACTGAAGCTTTCTTT.